The 18 T cell receptor beta chains presented below share a single source sample, sequenced in a study of shared clonotypes between healthy human individuals. Sequencing used immunoSEQ multiplex PCR; TCRdb keeps in-frame clones, though not all of them. The repertoire holds about 1.5 million clones, with around 97% as singletons. The sample taken for sequencing was naive CD4+ T cells sorted from blood. Subset: CD45RA+ positively selected. The receptors here all came from a man aged 30 to 45 in good health.

The chain is built from TRBV4-2 and TRBJ2-3; 13 bases agree with TRBD2. The germline V gene encodes CDR1 LGHNA and CDR2 YNFKEQ. The CDR3 loop spans 18 amino acids. Germline trimming cut 1 base from V and 6 bases from J; bases unmatched to any gene: 10. CDR3 sequence: CASSQGPPGLAGDDTQYF. In DNA, the CDR3 is TGTGCCAGCAGCCAAGGGCCCCCCGGACTAGCGGGAGATGATACGCAGTATTTT.

This chain uses TRBV18 with TRBJ2-3, with a tentative D call TRBD2 (6 bases). The CDR3 totals 16 residues. The germline V and J ends were trimmed by 3 bases and 5 bases, with 18 bases remaining between them. From germline, CDR1 is KGHSH and CDR2 LQKENI. The DNA for the CDR3 is TGTGCCAGCTCACCGTCCTCGGGGCTAGCGAGAGATACGCAGTATTTT. This gives the protein CASSPSSGLARDTQYF.

As DNA, the CDR3 is TGCAGCGCCTTTTACAATGAGCAGTTCTTC. It translates to CSAFYNEQFF. V gene TRBV29-1 combines with J gene TRBJ2-1; D gene uncertain. The CDR3 sequence is 10 residues long. The germline CDR1 and CDR2 sequences are SQVTM and ANQGSEA. The ends were cut back, 7 bases at V and 4 bases at J, with 5 bases in the middle.

V usage is TRBV27 and J usage is TRBJ1-2; D is undetermined. The germline V gene encodes CDR1 MNHEY and CDR2 SMNVEV (reference sequence). Trimming removed 6 bases at V and 1 base at J, with 15 bases between. The CDR3 is made up of 15 amino acids. Here the CDR3 reads CASRLRVSSNYGYTF. In nucleotides, the CDR3 is TGTGCCAGCAGGTTACGAGTATCCAGTAACTATGGCTACACCTTC.

The chain uses TRBV27 and TRBJ2-7; 13 bases map to TRBD2. Germline trimming cut 5 bases from V and 9 bases from J; bases unmatched to any gene: 4. The germline V gene encodes CDR1 MNHEY and CDR2 SMNVEV (reference sequence). This CDR3 is 13 amino acids long. This CDR3 is CASSTWTSGRQYF. The CDR3 nucleotides are TGTGCCAGCAGTACCTGGACTAGCGGGAGGCAGTACTTC.

The chain is built from TRBV5-4 and TRBJ2-7, with D possibly matching TRBD1 (7 bases). V was clipped by 2 bases and J by 7 bases, with 19 bases between them. CDR3 length: 15 residues. The germline V gene has CDR1 SGHNT and CDR2 YYREEE (reference sequence). This CDR3 reads CASSLKGLQGREQYF. CDR3 nucleotides: TGTGCCAGCAGCTTAAAAGGGCTACAGGGGAGGGAGCAGTACTTC.

The chain carries TRBV18 and TRBJ1-5, with D perhaps matching TRBD1 (5 bases). Looked up from germline, CDR1 is KGHSH and CDR2 is LQKENI. The CDR3 consists of 19 residues. V was cut by 3 bases and J by 1 base, with 22 bases left in between. The CDR3 DNA reads as TGTGCCAGCTCACCCACCTTGATCGGGGGTGGAATGAGCAATCAGCCCCAGCATTTT. This sequence encodes CASSPTLIGGGMSNQPQHF.

This clone was observed once. Other DNA variants within this sample encode the same CDR3. The chain links TRBV29-1 to TRBJ2-5; 15 bases match TRBD2. V gave up 6 bases and J gave up 5 bases; unmatched junction bases: 1. Germline loops: CDR1 SQVTM, CDR2 ANQGSEA. The CDR3 has 13 residues. CDR3: CSVGLAGGETQYF. The DNA of the CDR3 is TGCAGCGTGGGACTAGCGGGGGGCGAGACCCAGTACTTC.

V gene TRBV6-6 combines with J gene TRBJ2-7; tentatively, D is TRBD1 (6 bases). The CDR3 is made up of 13 amino acids. The V and J ends lost 6 bases and 5 bases respectively, with 14 bases between them. Germline assignment: CDR1 MNHNY and CDR2 SVGAGI (reference sequence). This CDR3 is CASRPRDNHEQYF. In DNA, the CDR3 is TGTGCCAGCAGACCCCGGGACAACCACGAGCAGTACTTC.

The gene calls are TRBV19 and TRBJ2-7, with D possibly TRBD2 on 6 matching bases. Trimming left V 5 bases short and J 4 bases short, with 12 bases between. The CDR3 sequence is 13 residues long. Per the germline V gene, CDR1 is LNHDA and CDR2 is SQIVND (reference sequence). The chain's CDR3 is CASSPGGPYEQYF. The CDR3 nucleotides are TGTGCCAGTAGTCCCGGAGGGCCATACGAGCAGTACTTC.

This clone was detected once. The chain has TRBV6-5 and TRBJ2-3, with D perhaps TRBD1 or TRBD2 (6 bases each). This CDR3 has 15 residues. The germline V and J ends were trimmed by 6 bases and 0 bases, with 13 bases remaining between them. Germline V CDR1 and CDR2: MNHEY, SVGAGI. The CDR3 loop reads CASSWGAPSTDTQYF. The CDR3 DNA is TGTGCCAGCAGCTGGGGGGCGCCTAGCACAGATACGCAGTATTTT.

The chain carries TRBV28 and TRBJ2-7, with 8 bases fitting TRBD1. Germline CDR1 reads MDHEN; CDR2 reads SYDVKM. This CDR3 comprises 14 residues. Losses at the gene ends were 3 bases for V and 3 bases for J; bases not matched to a gene: 4. CDR3 nucleotide sequence: TGTGCCAGCAGTTTGCCGGGACAGGTCTACGAGCAGTACTTC. It is translated as CASSLPGQVYEQYF. Filled out from reference TRBV28 and TRBJ2-7, the complete variable domain reads DVKVTQSSRYLVKRTGEKVFLECVQDMDHENMFWYRQDPGLGLRLIYFSYDVKMKEKGDIPEGYSVSREKKERFSLILESASTNQTSMYLCASSLPGQVYEQYFGPGTRLTVT.

As concerns this clone: Other nucleotide sequences in the sample specify the same CDR3. The gene calls are TRBV5-1 and TRBJ1-1; 9 nucleotides align to TRBD1. Germline-derived CDR1 and CDR2 are SGHRS and YFSETQ. V was pared by 4 bases and J by 5 bases, with 6 bases of the junction left unmatched. The CDR3 sequence is 14 residues long. The CDR3 sequence is CASSEGQGGTEAFF. In DNA, the CDR3 is TGCGCCAGCAGCGAGGGACAGGGTGGGACTGAAGCTTTCTTT. Based on the CDR3 plus reference TRBV5-1 and TRBJ1-1, the full variable domain is KAGVTQTPRYLIKTRGQQVTLSCSPISGHRSVSWYQQTPGQGLQFLFEYFSETQRNKGNFPGRFSGRQFSNSRSEMNVSTLELGDSALYLCASSEGQGGTEAFFGQGTRLTVV.

The genes are TRBV5-1 and TRBJ2-3, with D tentatively TRBD2 (5 bases). Trimming removed 7 bases at V and 4 bases at J, with 16 bases between. The CDR3 length is 14 residues. The germline gives CDR1 SGHRS, CDR2 YFSETQ. The CDR3 is CASRLKVAPDTQYF. In DNA form, the CDR3 reads TGCGCCAGCCGCCTCAAGGTAGCGCCAGATACGCAGTATTTT.

The chain combines TRBV4-3 with TRBJ1-2; 7 positions match TRBD1. The V and J ends lost 1 base and 1 base, in that order; junction bases with no gene match: 0. The CDR3 length is 14 residues. Germline CDR1 and CDR2: LGHNA and YSLEER. The CDR3 loop is CASSQGDSNYGYTF. In DNA form, the CDR3 reads TGCGCCAGCAGCCAAGGGGACAGTAACTATGGCTACACCTTC.

V gene TRBV29-1 combines with J gene TRBJ2-5, with a weak D call TRBD1 (6 bases). Per germline, CDR1 SQVTM and CDR2 ANQGSEA. Trimming cost V 6 bases and J 5 bases, with 16 bases left between them. The CDR3 sequence is 13 residues long. In DNA form, the CDR3 reads TGCAGCGTGCTCACAAACAGGGCCGAGACCCAGTACTTC. Translating it yields CSVLTNRAETQYF.

The genes are TRBV27 and TRBJ2-1, with TRBD2 matching over 10 bases. V was clipped by 3 bases and J by 8 bases; unmatched bases: 7. Germline V lookup: CDR1 MNHEY, CDR2 SMNVEV (reference sequence). CDR3 length: 15 amino acids. CDR3 residues: CASSFKASGSDEQFF. The CDR3 DNA follows: TGTGCCAGCAGTTTTAAGGCTAGCGGGAGCGATGAGCAGTTCTTC.

This clone was recorded once. This chain uses TRBV29-1 with TRBJ1-4; TRBD1 aligns across 7 bases. There are 13 residues in the CDR3. The ends lost 4 bases at V and 5 bases at J; junction bases unmatched: 4. Germline V CDR1 and CDR2: SQVTM, ANQGSEA. CDR3 nucleotide sequence: TGCAGCGTTGGGGACAGACCAAATGAAAAACTGTTTTTT. Protein: CSVGDRPNEKLFF.